These 17 T cell receptor beta chains were all obtained from the same sample, sequenced in a study of cytomegalovirus exposure and HLA in healthy donors. The PCR had 60 Vbeta and 13 Jbeta primers. The protocol was immunoSEQ multiplex PCR, while the TCRdb copy is restricted to in-frame clones and leaves out a portion. The sample consists of 150,000 or so clones, around three quarters of them appearing once. Sequenced sample: PBMCs. Receptor source: a woman in her forties in good health and CMV-seronegative.

V is TRBV28 and J is TRBJ2-5; D possibly corresponds to TRBD1 (6 bases). The CDR3 covers 14 residues. Germline CDR1 MDHEN, CDR2 SYDVKM. V was cut by 3 bases and J by 4 bases, with 12 bases left in between. The CDR3, as DNA: TGTGCCAGCAGTTTCAAAGGGGGAGCAGAGACCCAGTACTTC. Translating gives CASSFKGGAETQYF. Together with reference TRBV28 and TRBJ2-5, the CDR3 gives the full variable domain: DVKVTQSSRYLVKRTGEKVFLECVQDMDHENMFWYRQDPGLGLRLIYFSYDVKMKEKGDIPEGYSVSREKKERFSLILESASTNQTSMYLCASSFKGGAETQYFGPGTRLLVL.

The chain couples TRBV28 to TRBJ2-7, with D uncertain. V gave up 3 bases and J gave up 0 bases, with 9 bases separating them. Germline values: CDR1 MDHEN, CDR2 SYDVKM. This CDR3 region has 14 residues. Here the CDR3 DNA reads TGTGCCAGCAGTTTGGAGATTTTCTCCTACGAGCAGTACTTC. This gives the protein CASSLEIFSYEQYF.

V usage is TRBV5-6 and J usage is TRBJ1-6; TRBD1 matches 8 bases. Germline V gene lookup returns CDR1 SGHDT and CDR2 YYEEEE. Trimming took 3 bases from V and 7 from J; bases not matched to a gene: 3. The CDR3 sequence is 14 residues long. The DNA for the CDR3 is TGTGCCAGCAGCTCCAGGGGGCGGAATTCACCCCTCCACTTT. Residues: CASSSRGRNSPLHF.

This clone was counted a few times. The V gene is TRBV7-3, the J gene TRBJ2-3, with 13 positions matching TRBD2. The trim removed 5 bases at V and 7 bases at J, leaving 12 bases unmatched. The CDR3 extends over 17 amino acids. Per germline, CDR1 SGHTA and CDR2 FQGTGA. The CDR3 nucleotides are TGTGCCAGCAGCCAAGGACTAGCGGGAGAGACAGGGAATACGCAGTATTTT. This sequence encodes CASSQGLAGETGNTQYF.

The V gene is TRBV28, the J gene TRBJ2-7, with 7 bases matching TRBD1. Trimming at V came to 1 base and at J to 0 bases, leaving 3 bases not matched to a gene. Germline V gene data show CDR1 as MDHEN and CDR2 as SYDVKM. The CDR3 spans 15 residues. The CDR3 sequence: CASSLSRTGSYEQYF. CDR3 sequence (DNA): TGTGCCAGCAGTTTATCAAGGACAGGCTCCTACGAGCAGTACTTC.

The rearrangement joins TRBV6-1 to TRBJ2-3; 8 bases map to TRBD2. The germline gives CDR1 MNHNS, CDR2 SASEGT. The junction had 3 bases not matched to a gene; V was cut back by 7 bases and J by 0 bases. This CDR3 is 14 amino acids long. In nucleotides, the CDR3 is TGTGCCAGCAAACTAGCGGATAGCACAGATACGCAGTATTTT. Translating gives CASKLADSTDTQYF.

The chain couples TRBV14 to TRBJ1-3; no clear D. In germline, CDR1 is SGHDN, CDR2 FVKESK. V gave up 2 bases and J gave up 0 bases, with 11 bases separating them. The CDR3 is 16 residues long. CDR3: CASSQQQPSSGNTIYF. The CDR3 DNA reads TGTGCCAGCAGCCAACAACAGCCGAGCTCTGGAAACACCATATATTTT.

V usage is TRBV7-9 and J usage is TRBJ1-2; D is perhaps TRBD1 (5 bases). Germline V lookup: CDR1 SEHNR, CDR2 FQNEAQ (reference sequence). This CDR3 has 14 amino acids. V lost 0 bases, J lost 8 bases, and 13 bases lay in between. CDR3 protein: CASSLAATNRGYTF. CDR3 DNA: TGTGCCAGCAGCTTAGCGGCCACGAACAGGGGCTACACCTTC.

This chain connects TRBV5-1 to TRBJ2-1; D possibly corresponds to TRBD2 (6 bases). CDR3 size: 13 residues. V lost 2 bases to trimming and J lost 6 bases, with 9 bases between them. The V gene's germline CDR1 is SGHRS and CDR2 YFSETQ. The CDR3 is CASSFPEGNEQFF. The CDR3 nucleotides are TGCGCCAGCAGCTTCCCGGAGGGCAATGAGCAGTTCTTC. Based on the CDR3 plus reference TRBV5-1 and TRBJ2-1, the full variable domain is KAGVTQTPRYLIKTRGQQVTLSCSPISGHRSVSWYQQTPGQGLQFLFEYFSETQRNKGNFPGRFSGRQFSNSRSEMNVSTLELGDSALYLCASSFPEGNEQFFGPGTRLTVL.

The chain joins TRBV27 to TRBJ2-3; D may be TRBD1 (5 bases). CDR1 and CDR2 from the germline V gene are MNHEY and SMNVEV (reference sequence). The V end lost 1 base, the J end lost 9 bases, and 17 bases lay between the germline ends. The CDR3 has 15 residues. CDR3 nucleotide sequence: TGTGCCAGCAGTTTATGGGGCAAGAGTGAGAACACGCAGTATTTT. The encoded protein is CASSLWGKSENTQYF.

The chain recombines TRBV6-1 with TRBJ2-5; D might be TRBD1 (5 bases). Looked up from germline, CDR1 is MNHNS and CDR2 is SASEGT. CDR3 length: 16 amino acids. V was trimmed by 2 bases and J by 2 bases, leaving 15 bases between them. The CDR3 reads CASSEWGSALQETQYF. The DNA of the CDR3 is TGTGCCAGCAGTGAATGGGGCAGTGCTCTACAAGAGACCCAGTACTTC.

The genes are TRBV27 and TRBJ1-5; 7 bases match TRBD1. Germline CDR1 is MNHEY and CDR2 is SMNVEV (reference sequence). This CDR3 region has 15 residues. Trimming removed 6 bases from V and 3 bases from J; junction bases left unmatched: 8. The CDR3 coding sequence is TGTGCCAGCAGCCCGACAGGGCCCTTCAATCAGCCCCAGCATTTT. Its protein is CASSPTGPFNQPQHF.

The chain uses TRBV5-1 and TRBJ2-3, with 7 bases aligning to TRBD1. The germline V gene has CDR1 SGHRS and CDR2 YFSETQ. Losses at the gene ends were 4 bases for V and 1 base for J; bases not matched to a gene: 3. The CDR3 is made up of 14 amino acids. This CDR3 is CASSPGQGTDTQYF. The CDR3 DNA follows: TGCGCCAGCAGCCCTGGACAGGGCACAGATACGCAGTATTTT. The variable domain in full, with the rest retrieved from reference TRBV5-1 and TRBJ2-3, is KAGVTQTPRYLIKTRGQQVTLSCSPISGHRSVSWYQQTPGQGLQFLFEYFSETQRNKGNFPGRFSGRQFSNSRSEMNVSTLELGDSALYLCASSPGQGTDTQYFGPGTRLTVL.

The V call is TRBV4-1, the J call TRBJ2-7, with D perhaps matching TRBD2 (7 bases). Germline V CDR1 and CDR2: MGHRA, YSYEKL. The ends were cut back, 0 bases at V and 4 bases at J, with 16 bases in the middle. This CDR3 region has 16 residues. Here the CDR3 DNA reads TGCGCCAGCAGCCAAGAAAAGGTGGGGGGGCGGTACGAGCAGTACTTC. Amino acid sequence: CASSQEKVGGRYEQYF.

The rearrangement joins TRBV5-1 to TRBJ2-2; 7 nucleotides line up with TRBD1. Per the germline V gene, CDR1 is SGHRS and CDR2 is YFSETQ. This CDR3 has 15 residues. The junction had 3 bases not matched to a gene; V was cut back by 0 bases and J by 4 bases. The CDR3 region has the DNA TGCGCCAGCAGCTTGGAAAGGGGGCGCACCGGGGAGCTGTTTTTT. It yields the protein CASSLERGRTGELFF. Using reference TRBV5-1 and TRBJ2-2 for the parts outside the CDR3, the full variable domain is KAGVTQTPRYLIKTRGQQVTLSCSPISGHRSVSWYQQTPGQGLQFLFEYFSETQRNKGNFPGRFSGRQFSNSRSEMNVSTLELGDSALYLCASSLERGRTGELFFGEGSRLTVL.

The chain couples TRBV2 to TRBJ2-7, with D tentatively TRBD2 (5 bases). The germline CDR1 and CDR2 sequences are SNHLY and FYNNEI. The CDR3 sequence is 13 residues long. V lost 4 bases to trimming and J lost 7 bases, with 14 bases between them. CDR3 coding DNA: TGTGCCAGCAGTGGCATTGAGGGTTGGGAGCAGTACTTC. It encodes CASSGIEGWEQYF. The full variable domain, in which reference TRBV2 and TRBJ2-7 provide the parts outside the CDR3, is EPEVTQTPSHQVTQMGQEVILRCVPISNHLYFYWYRQILGQKVEFLVSFYNNEISEKSEIFDDQFSVERPDGSNFTLKIRSTKLEDSAMYFCASSGIEGWEQYFGPGTRLTVT.

The chain recombines TRBV5-5 with TRBJ2-6; 10 bases match TRBD1. The J segment lost 0 bases and the V segment lost 4 bases, leaving 10 bases of the junction unmatched. The CDR3 has 19 amino acids. Germline values: CDR1 SGHKS, CDR2 YYEKEE (reference sequence). The chain's CDR3 is CASSTSTGGDASGANVLTF. CDR3 nucleotide sequence: TGTGCCAGCAGCACCTCGACAGGGGGCGATGCCTCTGGGGCCAACGTCCTGACTTTC.